This T cell receptor beta chain was sequenced for a study of blood T cell repertoires in COVID-19. This clone was observed a few times. Repertoires were generated with immunoSEQ multiplex PCR, while TCRdb's copy carries only in-frame clones and drops some. The data hold about 150,000 clones, with around 83% observed a single time. This TCR derives from a woman aged 60-75 years with COVID-19, enrolled during active disease. The sample taken for sequencing was peripheral blood.

CDR3 protein: CASSRDREKEQYV. In DNA, the CDR3 is TGTGCCAGCTCAAGGGACAGGGAGAAAGAGCAGTACGTC. The chain has TRBV18 and TRBJ2-7; 9 bases match TRBD1. V was pared by 5 bases and J by 7 bases, with 6 bases of the junction left unmatched. This CDR3 is 13 amino acids long. CDR1 is KGHSH and CDR2 is LQKENI in the germline V gene.